Below, 14 T cell receptor beta chains from the same sample are listed, as sequenced in a study of somatic mutations in cytotoxic T cells in rheumatoid arthritis. Measured with immunoSEQ multiplex PCR; TCRdb has only the in-frame clones, and not every one. Seen here are 27,000 or so clones, around 84% observed once, and the top ten hold roughly 9.7%. Sequenced material: CD8+ T cells sorted from blood. The receptors originated from an adult with rheumatoid arthritis.

This chain links TRBV6-1 with TRBJ1-2; TRBD1 might be the D (5 bases). Germline CDR1 is MNHNS and CDR2 is SASEGT. V lost 4 bases and J 8 bases, leaving 17 bases between the germline ends. This CDR3 region has 14 residues. The CDR3 here is CASSAPGPFEGYTF. The CDR3 coding sequence is TGTGCCAGCAGTGCCCCGGGGCCTTTCGAGGGCTACACCTTC.

The J gene is TRBJ2-7, the V gene TRBV14, with 9 bases identical to TRBD2. CDR3 size: 19 residues. The germline V gene encodes CDR1 SGHDN and CDR2 FVKESK. Losses at the gene ends were 4 bases for V and 3 bases for J; bases not matched to a gene: 19. The CDR3 sequence: CASSPDQALAGNLNYEQYF. CDR3 coding DNA: TGTGCCAGCAGCCCCGACCAAGCCCTAGCGGGAAACCTGAACTACGAGCAGTACTTC.

The chain uses TRBV29-1 and TRBJ2-2, with no clear D. The V gene lost 4 bases and the J gene lost 2 bases, with 8 bases spanning the gap. The CDR3 is 13 amino acids. CDR1 and CDR2 (germline): SQVTM, ANQGSEA. The CDR3 reads CSVVAVNTGELFF. The CDR3 DNA reads as TGCAGCGTTGTGGCAGTAAACACCGGGGAGCTGTTTTTT.

The chain has TRBV7-9 and TRBJ2-5, with D possibly being TRBD1 or TRBD2 (6 bases each). The end of the DNA aligns better with TRBJ2-7, so the J call may be wrong. This CDR3 has 16 residues. CDR1 and CDR2 from the germline V gene are SEHNR and FQNEAQ (reference sequence). DNA for the CDR3: TGTGCCAGCAGCGATACAGGGAGGCAGAGCTCCTACGAGCAGTACTTC. Protein product: CASSDTGRQSSYEQYF.

The chain links TRBV29-1 to TRBJ2-5, with D unresolved. The CDR3 consists of 13 residues. Trimming took 1 base from V and 5 from J, leaving 11 bases between them. CDR1 SQVTM and CDR2 ANQGSEA come from the germline V gene. Here the CDR3 reads CSVEVKNAETQYF. DNA for the CDR3: TGCAGCGTTGAAGTAAAAAATGCGGAGACCCAGTACTTC.

The CDR3 is CASSLLDRGQPGAGELFF. The CDR3 coding sequence is TGTGCCAGCAGCTTACTGGACAGGGGGCAACCCGGGGCCGGGGAGCTGTTTTTT. This chain uses TRBV7-7 with TRBJ2-2; TRBD1 matches 11 bases. CDR1 is SSHAT and CDR2 is FNYEAQ in the germline V gene (reference sequence). The CDR3 sequence is 18 residues long. The V gene end was trimmed by 2 bases and the J gene end by 6 bases; junction bases not matched to a gene: 11.

The chain is built from TRBV4-2 and TRBJ1-5; unclear D gene. This CDR3 comprises 15 residues. Deletions cut 8 bases from V and 1 base from J, with 15 bases between. From germline, CDR1 is LGHNA and CDR2 YNFKEQ. Here the CDR3 DNA reads TGTGCCAGCGGCCCCGGAGGGTCGAGCAATCAGCCCCAGCATTTT. Translation gives CASGPGGSSNQPQHF.

The chain has TRBV30 and TRBJ2-7, with 12 bases matching TRBD1. CDR3 length equals 14 residues. Germline values: CDR1 GTSNPN, CDR2 SVGIG (reference sequence). With V trimmed by 4 bases and J by 7 bases, 8 bases remained unmatched. CDR3 in amino acids: CAWNSGQGAGEQYF. In DNA form, the CDR3 reads TGTGCCTGGAATTCGGGACAGGGGGCAGGGGAGCAGTACTTC.

Concerning this clone: Additional DNA sequences in this sample encode the identical CDR3. This chain links TRBV9 with TRBJ1-3, with unresolved D. With 0 bases removed from V and 0 bases from J, the gap between germline ends came to 4 bases. CDR3 length: 14 amino acids. CDR1 SGDLS and CDR2 YYNGEE come from the germline V gene. The CDR3 region is CASSVGHSGNTIYF. CDR3 sequence (DNA): TGTGCCAGCAGCGTAGGGCACTCTGGAAACACCATATATTTT.

V gene TRBV5-6 combines with J gene TRBJ2-3, with no clear D. This CDR3 region has 12 residues. Between the trimmed V and J ends, which lost 4 bases and 2 bases, there was a span of 5 bases. Germline-derived CDR1 and CDR2 are SGHDT and YYEEEE. The DNA of the CDR3 is TGTGCCAGCAGCGAGAACACAGATACGCAGTATTTT. Amino acids: CASSENTDTQYF.

The chain is built from TRBV7-9 and TRBJ2-7; D possibly corresponds to TRBD1 (6 bases). There are 18 residues in the CDR3. Trimming stripped 1 base from V and 0 bases from J, with 19 bases between. Germline loops: CDR1 SEHNR, CDR2 FQNEAQ (reference sequence). CDR3 sequence (DNA): TGTGCCAGCAGCTTAGGCTCAGTGGGACACCTAAGCTCCTACGAGCAGTACTTC. It is translated as CASSLGSVGHLSSYEQYF.

This sequence joins TRBV10-3 and TRBJ2-7; D is unresolved. The V and J ends lost 3 bases and 2 bases respectively, with 5 bases between them. Looked up from germline, CDR1 is ENHRY and CDR2 is SYGVKD. This CDR3 contains 12 residues. The CDR3 sequence: CAISDGAYEQYF. The CDR3 nucleotides are TGTGCCATCAGTGACGGAGCCTACGAGCAGTACTTC.

The chain has TRBV29-1 and TRBJ1-2; no clear D. CDR3 length equals 12 residues. Trimming took 8 bases from V and 4 from J, leaving 14 bases between them. The germline V gene has CDR1 SQVTM and CDR2 ANQGSEA. This CDR3 reads CSSGGSFYGYTF. The CDR3 DNA follows: TGCAGCTCGGGAGGTAGTTTCTATGGCTACACCTTC. Full variable domain (outside the CDR3, taken from reference TRBV29-1 and TRBJ1-2): SAVISQKPSRDICQRGTSLTIQCQVDSQVTMMFWYRQQPGQSLTLIATANQGSEATYESGFVIDKFPISRPNLTFSTLTVSNMSPEDSSIYLCSSGGSFYGYTFGSGTRLTVV.

This chain's CDR3 is CASSDPITTYEQYF. CDR3 nucleotide sequence: TGTGCCAGCAGTGACCCTATTACAACCTACGAGCAGTACTTC. The V gene is TRBV25-1, the J gene TRBJ2-7, with D uncertain. With 3 bases removed from V and 2 bases from J, the gap between germline ends came to 11 bases. CDR3 size: 14 residues. Germline V gene sequence: CDR1 MGHDK, CDR2 SYGVNS.